The entry below describes one TCR beta chain. TCRdb keeps only in-frame clones here, not all; method: immunoSEQ multiplex PCR. The data hold a few hundred thousand clones, with around 90% observed a single time. V dropped 4 bases and J dropped 0 bases, with 6 bases sitting between them. This CDR3 comprises 14 residues. Per germline, CDR1 MGHDK and CDR2 SYGVNS. This sample stems from a study of cytomegalovirus exposure and HLA in healthy donors. The rearrangement joins TRBV25-1 to TRBJ2-2, with TRBD1 as a possible D gene (5 bases). The origin of this receptor is a woman younger than 35 in good health and CMV-seronegative. The sequenced sample consisted of PBMCs. In DNA form, the CDR3 reads TGTGCCAGCAGTGCCAGGGCGAACACCGGGGAGCTGTTTTTT. Encoded protein: CASSARANTGELFF.